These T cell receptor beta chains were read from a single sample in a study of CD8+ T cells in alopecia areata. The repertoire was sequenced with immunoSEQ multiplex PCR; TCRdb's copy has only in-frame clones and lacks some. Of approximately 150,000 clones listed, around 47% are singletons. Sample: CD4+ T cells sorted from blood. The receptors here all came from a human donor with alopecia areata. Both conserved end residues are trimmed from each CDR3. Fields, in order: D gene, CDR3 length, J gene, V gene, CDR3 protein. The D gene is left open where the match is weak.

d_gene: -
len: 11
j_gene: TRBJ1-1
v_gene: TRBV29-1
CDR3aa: SVGLLVGGRAF

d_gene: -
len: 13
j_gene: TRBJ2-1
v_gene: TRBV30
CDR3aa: AWTWKDHSYNEQF

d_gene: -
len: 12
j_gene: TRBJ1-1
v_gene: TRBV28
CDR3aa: ASRMGHLNTEAF

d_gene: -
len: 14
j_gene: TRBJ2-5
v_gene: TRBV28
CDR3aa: ASSLSPFGGLETQY

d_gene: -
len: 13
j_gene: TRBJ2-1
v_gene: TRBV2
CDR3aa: ASYPGGFEGNEQF

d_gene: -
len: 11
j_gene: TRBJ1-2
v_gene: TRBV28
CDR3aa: ASSFGTASGYT

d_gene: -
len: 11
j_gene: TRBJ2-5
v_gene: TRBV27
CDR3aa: ASSFTLQETQY

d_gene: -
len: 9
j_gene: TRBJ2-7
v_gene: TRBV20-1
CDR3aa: SALQEYEQY

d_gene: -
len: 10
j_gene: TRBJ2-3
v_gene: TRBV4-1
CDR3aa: ASSSHLDTQY

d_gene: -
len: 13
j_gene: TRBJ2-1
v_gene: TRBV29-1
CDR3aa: SVPPRGGSYNEQF

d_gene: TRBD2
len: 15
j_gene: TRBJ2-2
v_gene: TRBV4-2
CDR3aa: ASSQGLAGFHTGELF

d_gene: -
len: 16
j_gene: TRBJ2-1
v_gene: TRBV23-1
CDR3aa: ASSLRRGRSLLRDEQF

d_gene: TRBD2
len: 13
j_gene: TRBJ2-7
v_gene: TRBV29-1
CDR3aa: SAVPGLADHYEQY

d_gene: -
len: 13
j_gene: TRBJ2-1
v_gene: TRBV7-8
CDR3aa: ASSLRTDSYNEQF

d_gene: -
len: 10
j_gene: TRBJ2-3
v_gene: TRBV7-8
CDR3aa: ASSPLAGTQY

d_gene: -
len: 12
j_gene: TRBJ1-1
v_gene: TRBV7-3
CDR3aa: ASSPGAGILEAF

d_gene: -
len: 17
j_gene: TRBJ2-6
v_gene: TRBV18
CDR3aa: ASSPRGQRGISGANVLT

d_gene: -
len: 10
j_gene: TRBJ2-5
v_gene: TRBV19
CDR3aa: ALAGTHETQY

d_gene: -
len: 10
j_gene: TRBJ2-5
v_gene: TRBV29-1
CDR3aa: SVEGPPGLPD

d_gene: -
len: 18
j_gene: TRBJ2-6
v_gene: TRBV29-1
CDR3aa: SVSLNRWYDPSSGANVLT

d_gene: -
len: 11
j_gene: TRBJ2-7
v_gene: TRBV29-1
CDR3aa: SVDSPGFDEQY

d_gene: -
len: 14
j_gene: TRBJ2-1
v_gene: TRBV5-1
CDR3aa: ASSLGRLLSYNEQF

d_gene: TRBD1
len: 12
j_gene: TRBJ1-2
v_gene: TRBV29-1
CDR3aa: SVAAGQGASGYT

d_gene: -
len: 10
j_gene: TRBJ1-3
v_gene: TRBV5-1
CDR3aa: ASRDSGNTIY

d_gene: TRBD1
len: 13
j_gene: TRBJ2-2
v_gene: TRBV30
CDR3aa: AWRPGTANTGELF

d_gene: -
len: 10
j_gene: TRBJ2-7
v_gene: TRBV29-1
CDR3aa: SVEGYGYEQY

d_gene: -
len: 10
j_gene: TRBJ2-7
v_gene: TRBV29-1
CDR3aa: SVQGPPDEQY

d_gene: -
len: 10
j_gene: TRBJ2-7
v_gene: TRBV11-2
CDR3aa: ASYGGPYEQY

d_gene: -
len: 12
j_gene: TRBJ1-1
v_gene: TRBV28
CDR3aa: ASRRPRSGTEAF

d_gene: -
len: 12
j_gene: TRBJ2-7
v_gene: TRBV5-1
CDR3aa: ASRGALGSYEQY

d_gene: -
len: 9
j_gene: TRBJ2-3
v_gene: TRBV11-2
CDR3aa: ASSSRYTQY

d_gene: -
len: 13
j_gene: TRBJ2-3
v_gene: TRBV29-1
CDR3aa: SIPHEGVSTDTQY

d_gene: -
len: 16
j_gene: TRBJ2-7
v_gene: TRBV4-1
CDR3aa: ASSQDRGGRRNSYEQY

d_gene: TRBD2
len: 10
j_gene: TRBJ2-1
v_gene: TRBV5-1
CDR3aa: ASSGTSAPQF

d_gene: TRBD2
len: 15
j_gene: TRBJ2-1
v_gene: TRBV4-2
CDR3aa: ASSHPSGGTSYNEQF

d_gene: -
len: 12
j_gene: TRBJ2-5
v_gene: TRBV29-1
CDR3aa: SVGSDGFRETQY

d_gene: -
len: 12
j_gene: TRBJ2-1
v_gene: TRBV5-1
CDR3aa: ASSWTASYNEQF

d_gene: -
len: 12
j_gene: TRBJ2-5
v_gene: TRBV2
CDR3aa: ASSEVGPQETQY

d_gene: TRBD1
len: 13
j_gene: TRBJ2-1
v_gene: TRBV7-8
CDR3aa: ASSLPSAGQGFQF

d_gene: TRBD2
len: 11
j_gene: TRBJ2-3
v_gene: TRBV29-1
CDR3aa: SVIGRVTDTQY

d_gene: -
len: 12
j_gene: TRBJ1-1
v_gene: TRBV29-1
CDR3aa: SVVDSGYNTEAF

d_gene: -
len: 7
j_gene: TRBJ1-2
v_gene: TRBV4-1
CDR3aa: ANQYGYT

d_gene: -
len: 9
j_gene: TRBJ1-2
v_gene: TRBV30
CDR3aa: AWGGGYGYT

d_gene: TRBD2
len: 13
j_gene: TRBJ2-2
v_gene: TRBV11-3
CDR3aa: ASSRRPLAEGELF

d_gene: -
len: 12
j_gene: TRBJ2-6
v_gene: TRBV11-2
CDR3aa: ASSRPSGANVLT

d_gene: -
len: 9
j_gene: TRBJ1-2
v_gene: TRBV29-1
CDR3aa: SVGSNYGYT

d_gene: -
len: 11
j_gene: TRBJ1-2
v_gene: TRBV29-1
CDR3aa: SVVRVGDYGYT

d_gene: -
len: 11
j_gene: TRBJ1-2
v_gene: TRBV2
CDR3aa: ASSPDGFNGYT

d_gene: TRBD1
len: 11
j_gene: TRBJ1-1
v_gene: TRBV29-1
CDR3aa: SVGGTVNTEAF

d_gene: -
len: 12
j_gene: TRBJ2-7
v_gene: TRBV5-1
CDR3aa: ASSLARELGEQY

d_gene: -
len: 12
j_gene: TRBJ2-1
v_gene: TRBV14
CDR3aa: ASSQDLFVDEQF

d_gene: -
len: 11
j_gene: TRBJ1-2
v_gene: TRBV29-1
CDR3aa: SVARDRTYGYT

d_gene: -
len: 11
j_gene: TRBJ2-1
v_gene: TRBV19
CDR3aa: ASSPIGGNEQF

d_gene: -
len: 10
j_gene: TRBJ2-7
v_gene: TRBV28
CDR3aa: ASSFITDEQY

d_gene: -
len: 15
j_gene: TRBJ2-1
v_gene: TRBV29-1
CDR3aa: SVPVKGGSILYNEQF